Reported below is one T cell receptor (beta chain). Its antigen is unidentified. The CDR3 has 15 amino acids. CDR1 and CDR2 (germline): SGHNT, YYREEE (reference sequence). V dropped 2 bases and J dropped 0 bases, with 10 bases sitting between them. Assay: immunoSEQ multiplex PCR; the TCRdb copy retains only in-frame clones and omits some. Of roughly 86,000 clones listed, 85% were seen once; the top ten hold roughly 5%. The data originate from a study of T cell responses to AZD1222 COVID-19 vaccine. Study-wide results and limits: Spike-specific TCR breadth rose after two AZD1222 doses, and depth rose as well. It was only after the peak T cell response that any repertoires were sampled.

The sequenced sample was peripheral blood, obtained 28 days after the second AZD1222 dose. The J gene is TRBJ2-3, the V gene TRBV5-4; D unresolved. This TCR was sampled from an adult who received the AZD1222 COVID-19 vaccine. The CDR3 DNA is TGTGCCAGCAGCTTCGATTGGACCAGCACAGATACGCAGTATTTT. It specifies CASSFDWTSTDTQYF.